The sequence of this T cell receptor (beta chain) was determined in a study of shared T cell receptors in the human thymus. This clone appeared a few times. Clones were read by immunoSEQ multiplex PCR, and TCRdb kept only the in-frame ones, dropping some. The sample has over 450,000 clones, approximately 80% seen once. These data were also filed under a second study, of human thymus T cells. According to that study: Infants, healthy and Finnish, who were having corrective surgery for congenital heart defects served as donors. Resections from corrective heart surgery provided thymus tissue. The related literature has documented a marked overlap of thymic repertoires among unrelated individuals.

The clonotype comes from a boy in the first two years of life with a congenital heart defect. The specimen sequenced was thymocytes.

DNA of the CDR3: TGTGCCAGCAGCGCCAAGGGGGGGGAGGCTTACAATGAGCAGTTCTTC. This codes for CASSAKGGEAYNEQFF. The chain joins TRBV9 to TRBJ2-1, with a possible D match to TRBD2 (7 bases). The V end lost 3 bases, the J end lost 4 bases, and 17 bases lay between the germline ends. This CDR3 region has 16 residues. CDR1 and CDR2 from the germline V gene are SGDLS and YYNGEE. The full variable domain, rest sourced from reference TRBV9 and TRBJ2-1, is DSGVTQTPKHLITATGQRVTLRCSPRSGDLSVYWYQQSLDQGLQFLIQYYNGEERAKGNILERFSAQQFPDLHSELNLSSLELGDSALYFCASSAKGGEAYNEQFFGPGTRLTVL.